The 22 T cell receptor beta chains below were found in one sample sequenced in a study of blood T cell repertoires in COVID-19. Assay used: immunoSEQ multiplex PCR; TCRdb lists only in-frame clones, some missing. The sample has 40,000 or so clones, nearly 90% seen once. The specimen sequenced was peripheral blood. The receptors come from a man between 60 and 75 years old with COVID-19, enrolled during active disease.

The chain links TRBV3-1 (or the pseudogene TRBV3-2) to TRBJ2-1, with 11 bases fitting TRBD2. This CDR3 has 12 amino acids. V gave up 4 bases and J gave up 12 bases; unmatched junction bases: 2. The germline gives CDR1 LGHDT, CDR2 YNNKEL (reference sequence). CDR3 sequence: CASSLAGGVQFF. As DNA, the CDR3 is TGTGCCAGCAGCCTAGCGGGAGGGGTGCAGTTCTTC.

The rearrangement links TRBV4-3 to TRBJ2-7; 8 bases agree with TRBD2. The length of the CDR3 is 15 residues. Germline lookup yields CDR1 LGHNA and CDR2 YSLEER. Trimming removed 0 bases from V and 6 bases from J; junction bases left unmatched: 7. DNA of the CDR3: TGCGCCAGCAGCCAAGATGGGGGTCTAGCGGGCGAGCAGTACTTC. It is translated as CASSQDGGLAGEQYF.

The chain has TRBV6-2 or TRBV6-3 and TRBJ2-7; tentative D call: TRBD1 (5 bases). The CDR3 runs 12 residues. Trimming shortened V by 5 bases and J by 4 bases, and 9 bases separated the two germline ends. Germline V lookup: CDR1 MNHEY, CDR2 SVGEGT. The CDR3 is CASSPQGYEQYF. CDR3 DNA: TGTGCCAGCAGTCCCCAGGGTTACGAGCAGTACTTC.

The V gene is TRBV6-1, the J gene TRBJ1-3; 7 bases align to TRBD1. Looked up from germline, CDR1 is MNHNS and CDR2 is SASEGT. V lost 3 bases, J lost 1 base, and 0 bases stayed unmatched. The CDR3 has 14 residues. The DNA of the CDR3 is TGTGCCAGCAGTGAGGGACAGTCTGGAAACACCATATATTTT. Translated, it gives CASSEGQSGNTIYF.

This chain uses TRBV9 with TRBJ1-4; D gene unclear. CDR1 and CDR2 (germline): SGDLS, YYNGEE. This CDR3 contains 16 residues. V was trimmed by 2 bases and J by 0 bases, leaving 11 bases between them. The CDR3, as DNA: TGTGCCAGCAGCGTGACGGCGGCTGCAACTAATGAAAAACTGTTTTTT. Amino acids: CASSVTAAATNEKLFF.

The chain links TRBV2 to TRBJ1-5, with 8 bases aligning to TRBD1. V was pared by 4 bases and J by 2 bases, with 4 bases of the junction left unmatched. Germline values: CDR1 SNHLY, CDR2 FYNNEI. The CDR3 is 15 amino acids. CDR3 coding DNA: TGTGCCAGCAGTGTAGACAGGGGTGGCAATCAGCCCCAGCATTTT. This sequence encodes CASSVDRGGNQPQHF.

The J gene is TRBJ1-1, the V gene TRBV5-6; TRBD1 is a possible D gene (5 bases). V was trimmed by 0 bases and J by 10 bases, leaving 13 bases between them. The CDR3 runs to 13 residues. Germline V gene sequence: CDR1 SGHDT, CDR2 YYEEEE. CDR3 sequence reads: CASSLVNGAGAFF. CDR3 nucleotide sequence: TGTGCCAGCAGCTTGGTTAATGGGGCCGGAGCTTTCTTT.

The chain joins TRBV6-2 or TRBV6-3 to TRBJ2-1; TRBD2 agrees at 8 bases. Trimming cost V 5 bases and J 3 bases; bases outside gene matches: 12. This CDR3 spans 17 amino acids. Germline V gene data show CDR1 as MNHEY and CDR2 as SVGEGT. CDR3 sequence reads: CASSVRPAGGRYNEQFF. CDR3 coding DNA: TGTGCCAGCAGTGTACGACCCGCGGGAGGACGCTACAATGAGCAGTTCTTC.

The CDR3 is CASSQDSSAALTNEKLFF. The CDR3 DNA is TGCGCCAGCAGCCAAGATAGCTCGGCAGCACTAACAAATGAAAAACTGTTTTTT. This rearrangement joins TRBV4-3 to TRBJ1-4; D gene uncertain. The V gene lost 0 bases and the J gene lost 5 bases, with 19 bases spanning the gap. The CDR3 covers 18 residues. Per the germline V gene, CDR1 is LGHNA and CDR2 is YSLEER.

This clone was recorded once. CDR3: CASSLDRAGGTDTQYF. The CDR3 DNA reads TGTGCCAGCAGCTTAGATCGAGCGGGAGGCACAGATACGCAGTATTTT. The genes are TRBV7-8 and TRBJ2-3; 8 bases match TRBD2. This CDR3 comprises 16 residues. The germline gives CDR1 SGHVS, CDR2 FQNEAQ. The V segment lost 1 base and the J segment 1 base; nucleotides outside the gene matches: 4.

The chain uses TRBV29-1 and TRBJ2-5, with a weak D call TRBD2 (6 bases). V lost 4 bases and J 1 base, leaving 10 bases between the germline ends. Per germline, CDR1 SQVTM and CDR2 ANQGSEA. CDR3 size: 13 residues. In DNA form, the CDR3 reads TGCAGCGTTGGCGGGGTCCTCCAAGAGACCCAGTACTTC. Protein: CSVGGVLQETQYF.

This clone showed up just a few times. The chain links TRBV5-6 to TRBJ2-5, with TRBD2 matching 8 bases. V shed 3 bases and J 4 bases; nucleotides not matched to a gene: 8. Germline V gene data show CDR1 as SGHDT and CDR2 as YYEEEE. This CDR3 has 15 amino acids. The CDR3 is CASSSALAGRETQYF. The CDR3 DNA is TGTGCCAGCAGCTCCGCTTTAGCGGGAAGAGAGACCCAGTACTTC.

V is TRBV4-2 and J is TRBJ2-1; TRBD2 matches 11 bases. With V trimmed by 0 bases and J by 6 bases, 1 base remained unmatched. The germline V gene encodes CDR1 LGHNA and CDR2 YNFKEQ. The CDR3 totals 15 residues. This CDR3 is CASSQETSGSNEQFF. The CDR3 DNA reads TGTGCCAGCAGCCAAGAAACTAGCGGGAGCAATGAGCAGTTCTTC.

The CDR3 reads CASSLTDYEQYF. DNA for the CDR3: TGTGCCAGCAGCTTGACAGATTACGAGCAGTACTTC. The chain has TRBV3-1 (or the pseudogene TRBV3-2) and TRBJ2-7; D may be TRBD1 (5 bases). Germline-derived CDR1 and CDR2 are LGHDT and YNNKEL (reference sequence). Trimming stripped 5 bases from V and 4 bases from J, with 9 bases between. CDR3 length equals 12 residues.

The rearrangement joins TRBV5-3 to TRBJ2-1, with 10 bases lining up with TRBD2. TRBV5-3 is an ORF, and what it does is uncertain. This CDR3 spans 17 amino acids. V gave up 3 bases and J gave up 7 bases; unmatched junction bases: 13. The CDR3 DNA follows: TGTGCCAGAAGCTCCCGACCGACTAGCGGGCCTAATAATGAGCAGTTCTTC. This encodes CARSSRPTSGPNNEQFF.

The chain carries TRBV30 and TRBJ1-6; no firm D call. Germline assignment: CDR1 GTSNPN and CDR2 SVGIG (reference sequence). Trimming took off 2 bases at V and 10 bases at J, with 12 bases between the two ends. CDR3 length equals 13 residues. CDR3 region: CAWSRQLESPLHF. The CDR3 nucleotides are TGTGCCTGGAGTAGGCAGTTGGAGTCACCCCTCCACTTT. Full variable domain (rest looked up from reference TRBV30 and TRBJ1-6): SQTIHQWPATLVQPVGSPLSLECTVEGTSNPNLYWYRQAAGRGLQLLFYSVGIGQISSEVPQNLSASRPQDRQFILSSKKLLLSDSGFYLCAWSRQLESPLHFGNGTRLTVT.

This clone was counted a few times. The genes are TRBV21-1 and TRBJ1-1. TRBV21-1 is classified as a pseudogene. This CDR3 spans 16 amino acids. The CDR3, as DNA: TGTGCCAGCAGCAAAGGAGGAATCACTATGAACACTGAAGCTTTCTTT. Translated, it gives CASSKGGITMNTEAFF.

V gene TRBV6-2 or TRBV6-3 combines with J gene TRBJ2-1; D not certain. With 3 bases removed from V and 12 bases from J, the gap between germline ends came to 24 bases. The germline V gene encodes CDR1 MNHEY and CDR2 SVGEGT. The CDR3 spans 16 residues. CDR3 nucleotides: TGTGCCAGCAGTTATGTGTCCAGCGAGAGCCCATTCCGGCAGTTCTTC. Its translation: CASSYVSSESPFRQFF.

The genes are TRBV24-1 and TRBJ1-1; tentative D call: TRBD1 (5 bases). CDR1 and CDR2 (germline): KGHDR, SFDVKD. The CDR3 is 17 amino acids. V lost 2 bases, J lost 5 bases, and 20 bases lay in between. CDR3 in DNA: TGTGCCACCAGTGATTGGGGCAGCACGTCAGTCGGAACTGAAGCTTTCTTT. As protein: CATSDWGSTSVGTEAFF.

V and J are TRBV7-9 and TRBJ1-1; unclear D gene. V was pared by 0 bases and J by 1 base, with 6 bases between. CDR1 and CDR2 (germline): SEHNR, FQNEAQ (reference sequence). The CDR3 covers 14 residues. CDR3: CASSLAQKNTEAFF. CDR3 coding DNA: TGTGCCAGCAGCTTAGCTCAAAAGAACACTGAAGCTTTCTTT.

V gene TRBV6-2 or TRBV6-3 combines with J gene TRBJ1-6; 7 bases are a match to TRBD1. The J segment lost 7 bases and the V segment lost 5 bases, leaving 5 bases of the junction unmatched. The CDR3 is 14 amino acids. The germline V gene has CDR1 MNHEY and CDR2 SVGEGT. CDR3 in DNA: TGTGCCAGCAGTCCCGGGACAGCAAATTCACCCCTCCACTTT. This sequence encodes CASSPGTANSPLHF.

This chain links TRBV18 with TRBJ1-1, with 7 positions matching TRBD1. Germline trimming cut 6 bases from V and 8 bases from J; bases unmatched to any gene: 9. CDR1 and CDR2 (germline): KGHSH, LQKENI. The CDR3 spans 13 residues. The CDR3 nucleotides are TGTGCCAGCTCGCCCGACAGGGTTCCGGAAGCTTTCTTT. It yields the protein CASSPDRVPEAFF.